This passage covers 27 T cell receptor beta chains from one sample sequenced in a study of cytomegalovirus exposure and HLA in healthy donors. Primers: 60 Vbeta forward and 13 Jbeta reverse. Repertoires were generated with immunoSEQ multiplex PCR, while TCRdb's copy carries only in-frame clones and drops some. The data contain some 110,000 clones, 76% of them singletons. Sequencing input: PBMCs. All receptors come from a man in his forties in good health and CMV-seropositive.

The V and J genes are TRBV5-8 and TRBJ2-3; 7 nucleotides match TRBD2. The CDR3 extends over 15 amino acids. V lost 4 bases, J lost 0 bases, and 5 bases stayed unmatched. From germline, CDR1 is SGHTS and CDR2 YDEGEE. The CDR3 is CASSPRGVSTDTQYF. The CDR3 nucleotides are TGTGCCAGCAGCCCCCGGGGGGTTAGCACAGATACGCAGTATTTT. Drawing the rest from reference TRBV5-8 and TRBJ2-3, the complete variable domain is EAGVTQSPTHLIKTRGQQATLRCSPISGHTSVYWYQQALGLGLQFLLWYDEGEERNRGNFPPRFSGRQFPNYSSELNVNALELEDSALYLCASSPRGVSTDTQYFGPGTRLTVL.

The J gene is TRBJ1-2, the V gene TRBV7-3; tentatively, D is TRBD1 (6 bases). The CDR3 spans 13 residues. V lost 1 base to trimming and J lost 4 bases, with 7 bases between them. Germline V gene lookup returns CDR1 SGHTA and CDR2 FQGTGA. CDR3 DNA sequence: TGTGCCAGCAGCTTAAAAGGGGGCTATGGCTACACCTTC. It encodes CASSLKGGYGYTF. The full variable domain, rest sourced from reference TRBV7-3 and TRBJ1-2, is GAGVSQTPSNKVTEKGKYVELRCDPISGHTALYWYRQSLGQGPEFLIYFQGTGAADDSGLPNDRFFAVRPEGSVSTLKIQRTERGDSAVYLCASSLKGGYGYTFGSGTRLTVV.

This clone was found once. The chain's CDR3 is CASSYQTAGAYGYTF. CDR3 sequence (DNA): TGTGCCAGCAGTTACCAGACTGCGGGCGCCTATGGCTACACCTTC. The V and J genes are TRBV6-5 and TRBJ1-2, with D hard to call. Germline loops: CDR1 MNHEY, CDR2 SVGAGI. Trimming took 2 bases from V and 4 from J, leaving 14 bases between them. The CDR3 runs to 15 residues.

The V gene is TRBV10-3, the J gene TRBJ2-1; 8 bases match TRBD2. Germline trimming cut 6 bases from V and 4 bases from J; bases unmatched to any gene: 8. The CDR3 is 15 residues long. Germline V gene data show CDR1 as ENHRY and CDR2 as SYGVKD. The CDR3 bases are TGTGCCATCAGCCCAGCGGGAGTGGCATACAATGAGCAGTTCTTC. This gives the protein CAISPAGVAYNEQFF.

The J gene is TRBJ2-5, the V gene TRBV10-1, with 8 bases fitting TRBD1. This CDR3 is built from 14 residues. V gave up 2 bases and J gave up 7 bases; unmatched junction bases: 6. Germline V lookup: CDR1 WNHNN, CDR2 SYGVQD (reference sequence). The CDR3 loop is CASSEEDRGGTQYF. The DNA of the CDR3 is TGCGCCAGCAGTGAGGAAGACAGGGGTGGGACCCAGTACTTC.

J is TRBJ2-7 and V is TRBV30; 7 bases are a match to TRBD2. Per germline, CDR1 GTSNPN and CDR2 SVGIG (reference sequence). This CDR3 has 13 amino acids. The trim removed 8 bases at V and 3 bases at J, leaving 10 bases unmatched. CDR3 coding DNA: TGTGCCACCTCTAGCGGCCCCGTCTACGAGCAGTACTTC. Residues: CATSSGPVYEQYF.

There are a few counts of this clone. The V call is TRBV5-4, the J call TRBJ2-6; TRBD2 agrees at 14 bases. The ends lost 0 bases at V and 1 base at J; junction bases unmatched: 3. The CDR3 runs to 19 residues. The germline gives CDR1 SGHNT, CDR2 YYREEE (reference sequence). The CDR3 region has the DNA TGTGCCAGCAGCTTGGGACTAGCGGGGGGGCGATCTGGGGCCAACGTCCTGACTTTC. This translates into CASSLGLAGGRSGANVLTF.

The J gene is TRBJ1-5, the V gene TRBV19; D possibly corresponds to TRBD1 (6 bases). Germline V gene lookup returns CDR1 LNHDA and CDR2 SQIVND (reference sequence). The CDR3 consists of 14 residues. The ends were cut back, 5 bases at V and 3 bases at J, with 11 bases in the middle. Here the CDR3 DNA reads TGTGCCAGTAGTTTAGGGGACATCAATCAGCCCCAGCATTTT. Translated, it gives CASSLGDINQPQHF.

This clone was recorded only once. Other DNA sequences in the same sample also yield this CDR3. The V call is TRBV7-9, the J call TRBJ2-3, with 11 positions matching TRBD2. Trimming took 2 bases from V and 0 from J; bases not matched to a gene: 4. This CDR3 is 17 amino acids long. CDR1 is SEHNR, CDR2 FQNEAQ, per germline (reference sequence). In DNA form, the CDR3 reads TGTGCCAGCAGCTTACCCACTAGCGGGGGTAGCACAGATACGCAGTATTTT. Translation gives CASSLPTSGGSTDTQYF.

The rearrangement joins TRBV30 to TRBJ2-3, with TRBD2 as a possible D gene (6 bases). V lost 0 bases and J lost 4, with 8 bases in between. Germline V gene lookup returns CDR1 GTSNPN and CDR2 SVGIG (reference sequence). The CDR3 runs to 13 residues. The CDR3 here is CAWSVTSSDTQYF. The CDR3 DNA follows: TGTGCCTGGAGTGTAACTAGCTCAGATACGCAGTATTTT.

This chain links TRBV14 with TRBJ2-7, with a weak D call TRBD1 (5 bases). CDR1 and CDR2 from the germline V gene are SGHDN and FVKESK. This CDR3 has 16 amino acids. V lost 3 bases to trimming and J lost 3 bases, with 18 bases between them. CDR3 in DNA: TGTGCCAGCAGCCAGGGGCTAGACCCTTACATCTACGAGCAGTACTTC. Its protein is CASSQGLDPYIYEQYF.

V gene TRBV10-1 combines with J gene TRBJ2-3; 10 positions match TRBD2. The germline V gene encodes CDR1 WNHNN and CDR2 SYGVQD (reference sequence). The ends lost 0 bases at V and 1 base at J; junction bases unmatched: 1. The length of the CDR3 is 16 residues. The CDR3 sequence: CASSESGTSGTDTQYF. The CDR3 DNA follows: TGCGCCAGCAGTGAGTCGGGGACTAGCGGCACAGATACGCAGTATTTT.

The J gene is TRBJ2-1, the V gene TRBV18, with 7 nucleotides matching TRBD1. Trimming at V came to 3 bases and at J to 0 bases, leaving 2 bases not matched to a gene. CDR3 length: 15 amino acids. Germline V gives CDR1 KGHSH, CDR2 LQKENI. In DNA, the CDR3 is TGTGCCAGCTCACCGGACAGGACCTCCTACAATGAGCAGTTCTTC. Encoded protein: CASSPDRTSYNEQFF.

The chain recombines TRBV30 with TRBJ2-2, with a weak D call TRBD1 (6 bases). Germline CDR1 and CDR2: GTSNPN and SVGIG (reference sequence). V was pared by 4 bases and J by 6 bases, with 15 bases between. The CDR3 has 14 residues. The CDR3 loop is CAWNIGTKAGELFF. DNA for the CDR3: TGTGCCTGGAATATCGGGACAAAGGCCGGGGAGCTGTTTTTT.

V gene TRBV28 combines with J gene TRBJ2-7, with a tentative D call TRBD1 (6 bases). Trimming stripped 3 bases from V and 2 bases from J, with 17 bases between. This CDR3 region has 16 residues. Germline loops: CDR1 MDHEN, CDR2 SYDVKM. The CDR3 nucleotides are TGTGCCAGCAGTTTTTCTTATGTCGGACAGACCTACGAGCAGTACTTC. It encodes CASSFSYVGQTYEQYF.

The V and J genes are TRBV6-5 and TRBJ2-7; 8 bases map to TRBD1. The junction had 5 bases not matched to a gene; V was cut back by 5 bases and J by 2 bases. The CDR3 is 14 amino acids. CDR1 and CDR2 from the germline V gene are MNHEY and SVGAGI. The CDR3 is CASSITGGAYEQYF. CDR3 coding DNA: TGTGCCAGCAGTATTACAGGGGGAGCCTACGAGCAGTACTTC.

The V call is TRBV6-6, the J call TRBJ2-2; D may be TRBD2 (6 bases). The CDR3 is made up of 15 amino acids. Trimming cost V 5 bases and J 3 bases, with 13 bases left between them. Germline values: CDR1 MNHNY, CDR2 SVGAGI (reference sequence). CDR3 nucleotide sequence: TGTGCCAGCAGTCCCCCGGGACTCTACACCGGGGAGCTGTTTTTT. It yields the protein CASSPPGLYTGELFF.

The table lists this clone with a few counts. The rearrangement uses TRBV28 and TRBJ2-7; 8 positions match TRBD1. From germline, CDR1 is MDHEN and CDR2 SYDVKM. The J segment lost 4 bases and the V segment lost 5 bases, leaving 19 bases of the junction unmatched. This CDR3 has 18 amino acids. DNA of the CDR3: TGTGCCAGCAGTCCCCTATTGGCTCACAGGGGGGAAGGGTACGAGCAGTACTTC. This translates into CASSPLLAHRGEGYEQYF.

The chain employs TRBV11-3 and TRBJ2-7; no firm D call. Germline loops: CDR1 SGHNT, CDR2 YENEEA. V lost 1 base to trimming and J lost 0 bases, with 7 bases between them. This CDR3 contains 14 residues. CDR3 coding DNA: TGTGCCAGCAGCTTAGTAGCCAACTCCTACGAGCAGTACTTC. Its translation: CASSLVANSYEQYF.

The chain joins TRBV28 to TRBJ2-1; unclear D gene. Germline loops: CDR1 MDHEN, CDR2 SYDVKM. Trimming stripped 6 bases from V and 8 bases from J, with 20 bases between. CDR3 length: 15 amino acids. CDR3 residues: CASSALGAHEDEQFF. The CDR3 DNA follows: TGTGCCAGCAGCGCTTTAGGAGCCCATGAGGATGAGCAGTTCTTC.

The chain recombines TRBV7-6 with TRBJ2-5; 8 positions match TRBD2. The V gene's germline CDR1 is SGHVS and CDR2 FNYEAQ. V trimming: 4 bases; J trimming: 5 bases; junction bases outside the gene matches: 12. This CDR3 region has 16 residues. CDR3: CASSSPWRGARETQYF. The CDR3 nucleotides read TGTGCCAGCAGCTCTCCGTGGCGGGGGGCGCGTGAGACCCAGTACTTC.

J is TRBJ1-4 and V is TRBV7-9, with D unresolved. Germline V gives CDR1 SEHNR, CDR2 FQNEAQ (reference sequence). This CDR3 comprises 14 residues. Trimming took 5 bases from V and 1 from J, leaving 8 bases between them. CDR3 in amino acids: CASSPFVTNEKLFF. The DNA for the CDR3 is TGTGCCAGCAGCCCCTTCGTAACTAATGAAAAACTGTTTTTT.

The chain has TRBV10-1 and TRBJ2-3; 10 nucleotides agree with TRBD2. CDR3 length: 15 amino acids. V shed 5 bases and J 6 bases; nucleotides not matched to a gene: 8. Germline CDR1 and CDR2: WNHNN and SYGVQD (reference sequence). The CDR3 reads CASSSPGLAKDTQYF. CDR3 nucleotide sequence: TGCGCCAGCAGTTCTCCGGGACTAGCGAAGGATACGCAGTATTTT.

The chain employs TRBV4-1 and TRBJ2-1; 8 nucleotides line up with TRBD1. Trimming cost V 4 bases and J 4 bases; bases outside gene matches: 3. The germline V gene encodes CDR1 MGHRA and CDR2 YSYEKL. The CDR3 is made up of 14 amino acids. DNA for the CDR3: TGCGCCAGCAGCCGTCAGGGGGCTTACAATGAGCAGTTCTTC. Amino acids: CASSRQGAYNEQFF.

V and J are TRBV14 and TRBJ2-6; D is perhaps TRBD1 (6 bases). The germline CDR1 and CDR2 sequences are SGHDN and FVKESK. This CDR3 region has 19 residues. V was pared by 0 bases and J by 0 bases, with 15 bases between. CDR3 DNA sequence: TGTGCCAGCAGCCAAGATGGGCAGGGGCATTACTCTGGGGCCAACGTCCTGACTTTC. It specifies CASSQDGQGHYSGANVLTF. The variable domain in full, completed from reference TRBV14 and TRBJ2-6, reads EAGVTQFPSHSVIEKGQTVTLRCDPISGHDNLYWYRRVMGKEIKFLLHFVKESKQDESGMPNNRFLAERTGGTYSTLKVQPAELEDSGVYFCASSQDGQGHYSGANVLTFGAGSRLTVL.

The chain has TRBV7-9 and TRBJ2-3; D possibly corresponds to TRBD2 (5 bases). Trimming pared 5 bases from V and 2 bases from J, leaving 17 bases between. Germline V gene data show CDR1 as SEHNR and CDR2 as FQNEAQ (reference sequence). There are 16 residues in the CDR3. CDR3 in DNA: TGTGCCAGCAGCCCCCCGGGGTGGGTAACCACAGATACGCAGTATTTT. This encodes CASSPPGWVTTDTQYF.

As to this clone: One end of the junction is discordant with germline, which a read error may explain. The CDR3 sequence: CASSLDTAGEQFF. Here the CDR3 DNA reads TGTGCTAGCAGCTTGGATACGGCGGGTGAGCAGTTCTTC. The chain joins TRBV7-7 to TRBJ2-1; D is perhaps TRBD2 (5 bases). This CDR3 spans 13 amino acids. The germline V gene encodes CDR1 SSHAT and CDR2 FNYEAQ (reference sequence). Together with reference TRBV7-7 and TRBJ2-1, the CDR3 gives the full variable domain: GAGVSQSPRYKVTKRGQDVTLRCDPISSHATLYWYQQALGQGPEFLTYFNYEAQPDKSGLPSDRFSAERPEGSISTLTIQRTEQRDSAMYRCASSLDTAGEQFFGPGTRLTVL.